Listed below are T cell receptor beta chains from one sample, sequenced in a study of human T cells and chemical hapten exposure. TCRdb redid the calling of the RACE reads with MiXCR, one entry per CDR3 protein. The repertoire holds roughly 200,000 distinct CDR3 sequences, with 20% to 25% as singletons. This specimen was whole blood, taken in connection with sensitization to the hapten diphenylcyclopropenone (DPC). The receptor set was obtained from a woman in her 40s with alopecia areata. Some clones in this sample may be carry-over from other donors' samples. Both conserved end residues are part of each CDR3. D genes are given only for firm matches.

j_call: TRBJ2-7
d_call: TRBD1
v_call: TRBV5-1
cdr3_aa: CASSSTGQSSYEQYF

j_call: TRBJ1-1
d_call: NA
v_call: TRBV18
cdr3_aa: CASRAPPRTEAFF

j_call: TRBJ1-2
d_call: NA
v_call: TRBV5-1
cdr3_aa: CASTLSGTPRDYGYTF

j_call: TRBJ2-5
d_call: NA
v_call: TRBV3-1
cdr3_aa: CASSHGETQYF

j_call: TRBJ2-2
d_call: NA
v_call: TRBV28
cdr3_aa: CASSTRLRGELFF

j_call: TRBJ2-3
d_call: NA
v_call: TRBV10-3
cdr3_aa: CAIALTDTQYF

j_call: TRBJ2-7
d_call: NA
v_call: TRBV6-5
cdr3_aa: CASSYSIGTYEQYF

j_call: TRBJ2-6
d_call: NA
v_call: TRBV29-1
cdr3_aa: CSVGSGISGANVLTF

j_call: TRBJ2-7
d_call: NA
v_call: TRBV6-2/TRBV6-3
cdr3_aa: CASSYGQGGYSEQYF

j_call: TRBJ2-7
d_call: TRBD2
v_call: TRBV9
cdr3_aa: CTSSPRASGSYEQYF

j_call: TRBJ1-6
d_call: TRBD1
v_call: TRBV11-1
cdr3_aa: CASSFGQGPNSPLHF

j_call: TRBJ1-6
d_call: TRBD1
v_call: TRBV15
cdr3_aa: CATSSRMTGGRPNSPLHF

j_call: TRBJ1-5
d_call: NA
v_call: TRBV6-5
cdr3_aa: CASSQQGPGQPQHF

j_call: TRBJ2-6
d_call: TRBD1
v_call: TRBV20-1
cdr3_aa: CSARDRVSAGANVLTF

j_call: TRBJ2-5
d_call: NA
v_call: TRBV28
cdr3_aa: CASSFQRRANQETQYF

j_call: TRBJ2-7
d_call: TRBD2
v_call: TRBV6-1
cdr3_aa: CASSEASGSSYEQYF

j_call: TRBJ2-7
d_call: TRBD2
v_call: TRBV29-1
cdr3_aa: CRNSGAEGEQYF

j_call: TRBJ2-1
d_call: NA
v_call: TRBV29-1
cdr3_aa: CSAAARTDYNEQFF

j_call: TRBJ2-7
d_call: NA
v_call: TRBV5-1
cdr3_aa: CASSPTGSEQYF

j_call: TRBJ2-1
d_call: TRBD2
v_call: TRBV12-3/TRBV12-4
cdr3_aa: CASSRTSGRGNEQFF

j_call: TRBJ1-5
d_call: NA
v_call: TRBV7-2
cdr3_aa: CASSFSPGNQPQHF

j_call: TRBJ2-1
d_call: TRBD2
v_call: TRBV4-3
cdr3_aa: CASSQNPSGRDNEQFF

j_call: TRBJ1-1
d_call: TRBD1
v_call: TRBV5-1
cdr3_aa: CASSSQGETEAFF

j_call: TRBJ2-5
d_call: NA
v_call: TRBV28
cdr3_aa: CASSQGREETQYF

j_call: TRBJ2-1
d_call: NA
v_call: TRBV6-2/TRBV6-3
cdr3_aa: CASRRLGTYNEQFF

j_call: TRBJ2-1
d_call: NA
v_call: TRBV6-7
cdr3_aa: CASISCNEQFF

j_call: TRBJ1-5
d_call: TRBD1
v_call: TRBV28
cdr3_aa: CASSQQGSRDQPQHF

j_call: TRBJ1-4
d_call: NA
v_call: TRBV20-1
cdr3_aa: CSARDNGEKLFF

j_call: TRBJ2-3
d_call: NA
v_call: TRBV7-9
cdr3_aa: CASSWSSGPDTQYF

j_call: TRBJ1-3
d_call: NA
v_call: TRBV15
cdr3_aa: CATSRWRGSFSGNTIYF

j_call: TRBJ1-1
d_call: TRBD1
v_call: TRBV6-5
cdr3_aa: CASSYHARGHVMNTEAFF

j_call: TRBJ2-5
d_call: NA
v_call: TRBV30
cdr3_aa: CAWSASGGETQYF

j_call: TRBJ2-3
d_call: NA
v_call: TRBV18
cdr3_aa: CASSPIGAQTGDTQYF

j_call: TRBJ2-1
d_call: TRBD2
v_call: TRBV20-1
cdr3_aa: CSASGRPGNEQFF

j_call: TRBJ2-6
d_call: TRBD1
v_call: TRBV5-4
cdr3_aa: CASSLLTGAGANVLTF

j_call: TRBJ2-3
d_call: NA
v_call: TRBV9
cdr3_aa: CASSPRTNSILYF

j_call: TRBJ2-4
d_call: TRBD2
v_call: TRBV29-1
cdr3_aa: CSVEIPDPRLAGVRLLAKNIQYF

j_call: TRBJ2-6
d_call: TRBD1
v_call: TRBV4-2
cdr3_aa: CASSQRQGAGANVLTF

j_call: TRBJ2-7
d_call: NA
v_call: TRBV3-1
cdr3_aa: CASSRGGGISSYEQYF

j_call: TRBJ2-2
d_call: TRBD2
v_call: TRBV6-4
cdr3_aa: CASSRLAGVSGELFF

j_call: TRBJ2-3
d_call: NA
v_call: TRBV20-1
cdr3_aa: CSAREEWGDTQYF

j_call: TRBJ2-1
d_call: TRBD2
v_call: TRBV28
cdr3_aa: CASSPQTSGRVGEQFF

j_call: TRBJ1-2
d_call: NA
v_call: TRBV7-9
cdr3_aa: CASSLEGRRGRGYTF

j_call: TRBJ2-7
d_call: TRBD1
v_call: TRBV4-2
cdr3_aa: CASSQERTGGYEQYF

j_call: TRBJ1-2
d_call: NA
v_call: TRBV12-3/TRBV12-4
cdr3_aa: CASSRASSGYTF

j_call: TRBJ1-1
d_call: TRBD1
v_call: TRBV6-2/TRBV6-3
cdr3_aa: CASSRSAGGTEAFF

j_call: TRBJ2-7
d_call: NA
v_call: TRBV7-9
cdr3_aa: CASSWGSGEQYF

j_call: TRBJ1-5
d_call: NA
v_call: TRBV7-2
cdr3_aa: CASRRTANQPQHF

j_call: TRBJ1-2
d_call: NA
v_call: TRBV20-1
cdr3_aa: CSASEGNYGYTF

j_call: TRBJ2-5
d_call: NA
v_call: TRBV2
cdr3_aa: CASSEYGGQETQYF

j_call: TRBJ2-2
d_call: NA
v_call: TRBV29-1
cdr3_aa: CSVSLGTGELFF

j_call: TRBJ2-1
d_call: TRBD2
v_call: TRBV9
cdr3_aa: CASSSIPSGSSYNEQFF

j_call: TRBJ1-2
d_call: NA
v_call: TRBV11-2
cdr3_aa: CASSSRGLEYGYTF

j_call: TRBJ2-7
d_call: TRBD2
v_call: TRBV29-1
cdr3_aa: CSVGLAGGSYEQYF

j_call: TRBJ1-1
d_call: NA
v_call: TRBV20-1
cdr3_aa: CSALGSGTEAFF